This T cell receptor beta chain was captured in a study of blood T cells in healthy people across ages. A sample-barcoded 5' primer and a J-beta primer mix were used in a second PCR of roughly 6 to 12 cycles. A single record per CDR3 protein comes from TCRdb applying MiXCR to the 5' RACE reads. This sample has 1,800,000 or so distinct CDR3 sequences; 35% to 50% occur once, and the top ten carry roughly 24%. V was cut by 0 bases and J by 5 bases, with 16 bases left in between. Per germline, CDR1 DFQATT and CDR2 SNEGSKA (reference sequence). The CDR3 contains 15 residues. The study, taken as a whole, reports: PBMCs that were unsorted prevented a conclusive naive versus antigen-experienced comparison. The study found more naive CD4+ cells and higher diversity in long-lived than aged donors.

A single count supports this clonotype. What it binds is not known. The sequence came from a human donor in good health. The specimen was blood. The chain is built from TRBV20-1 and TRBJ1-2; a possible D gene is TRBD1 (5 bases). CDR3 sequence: CSARDRQGAGYGYTF. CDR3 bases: TGCAGTGCTAGAGATAGGCAGGGAGCAGGGTATGGCTACACCTTC.